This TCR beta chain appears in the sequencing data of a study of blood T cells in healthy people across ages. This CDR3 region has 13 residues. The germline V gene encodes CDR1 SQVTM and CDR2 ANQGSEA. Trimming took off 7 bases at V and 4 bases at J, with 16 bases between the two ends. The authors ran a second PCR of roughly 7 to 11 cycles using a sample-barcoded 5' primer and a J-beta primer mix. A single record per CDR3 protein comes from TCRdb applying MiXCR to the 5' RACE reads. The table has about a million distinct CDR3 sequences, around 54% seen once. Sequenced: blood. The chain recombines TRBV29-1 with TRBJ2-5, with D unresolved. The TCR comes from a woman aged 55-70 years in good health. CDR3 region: CSATGRIIETQYF. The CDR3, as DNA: TGCAGCGCGACCGGACGGATTATAGAGACCCAGTACTTC.